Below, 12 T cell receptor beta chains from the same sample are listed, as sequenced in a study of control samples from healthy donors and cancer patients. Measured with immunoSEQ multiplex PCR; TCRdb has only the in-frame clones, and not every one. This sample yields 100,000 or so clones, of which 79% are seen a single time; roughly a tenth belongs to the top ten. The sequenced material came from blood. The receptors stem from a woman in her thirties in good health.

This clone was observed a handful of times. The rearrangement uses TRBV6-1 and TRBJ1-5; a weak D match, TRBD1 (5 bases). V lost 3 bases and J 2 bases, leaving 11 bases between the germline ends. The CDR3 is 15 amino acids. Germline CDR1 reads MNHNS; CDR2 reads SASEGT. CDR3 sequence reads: CASSEIDRGNQPQHF. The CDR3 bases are TGTGCCAGCAGTGAGATTGACAGAGGCAATCAGCCCCAGCATTTT.

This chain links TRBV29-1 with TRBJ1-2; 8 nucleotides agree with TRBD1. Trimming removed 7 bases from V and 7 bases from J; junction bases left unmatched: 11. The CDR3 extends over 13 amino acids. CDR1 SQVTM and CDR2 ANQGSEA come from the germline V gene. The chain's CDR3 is CSGMAGTGGGYTF. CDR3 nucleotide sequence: TGCAGCGGGATGGCCGGAACAGGGGGTGGCTACACCTTC.

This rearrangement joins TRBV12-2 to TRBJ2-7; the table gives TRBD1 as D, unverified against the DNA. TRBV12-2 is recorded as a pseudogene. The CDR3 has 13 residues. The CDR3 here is CASRLDDREAQYF. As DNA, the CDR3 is TGTGCAAGTCGCTTAGATGACAGGGAAGCGCAGTACTTC.

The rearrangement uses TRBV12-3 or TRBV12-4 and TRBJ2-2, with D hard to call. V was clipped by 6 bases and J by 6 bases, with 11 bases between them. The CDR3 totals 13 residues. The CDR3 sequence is CASSPRSPGELFF. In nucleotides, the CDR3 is TGTGCCAGCAGCCCCAGGTCCCCCGGGGAGCTGTTTTTT.

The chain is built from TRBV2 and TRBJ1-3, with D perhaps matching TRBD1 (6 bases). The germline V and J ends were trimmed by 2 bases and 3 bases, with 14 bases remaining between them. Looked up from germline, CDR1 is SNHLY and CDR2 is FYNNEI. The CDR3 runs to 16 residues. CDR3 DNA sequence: TGTGCCAGCAGTGAAAAGAGGGGGGGTCTTGGAAACACCATATATTTT. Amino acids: CASSEKRGGLGNTIYF.

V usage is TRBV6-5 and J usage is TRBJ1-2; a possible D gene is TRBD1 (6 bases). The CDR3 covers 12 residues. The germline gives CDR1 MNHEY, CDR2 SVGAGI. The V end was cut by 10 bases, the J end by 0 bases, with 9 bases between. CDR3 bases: TGTGCCACATGGACAGCTAACTATGGCTACACCTTC. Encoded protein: CATWTANYGYTF.

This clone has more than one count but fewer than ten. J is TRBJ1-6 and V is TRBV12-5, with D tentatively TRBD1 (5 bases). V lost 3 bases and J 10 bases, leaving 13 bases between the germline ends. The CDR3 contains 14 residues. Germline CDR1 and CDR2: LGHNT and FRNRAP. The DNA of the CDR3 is TGTGCTAGTGGTTTTGGGACCGGGACCTCACCCCTCCACTTT. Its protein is CASGFGTGTSPLHF.

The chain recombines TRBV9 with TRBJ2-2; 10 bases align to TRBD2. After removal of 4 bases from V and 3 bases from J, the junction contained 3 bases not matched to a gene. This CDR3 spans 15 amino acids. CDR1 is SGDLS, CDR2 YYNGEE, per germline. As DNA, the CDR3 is TGTGCCAGCAGCCCTCTAGCGGGGGACACCGGGGAGCTGTTTTTT. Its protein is CASSPLAGDTGELFF. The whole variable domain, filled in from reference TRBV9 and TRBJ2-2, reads DSGVTQTPKHLITATGQRVTLRCSPRSGDLSVYWYQQSLDQGLQFLIQYYNGEERAKGNILERFSAQQFPDLHSELNLSSLELGDSALYFCASSPLAGDTGELFFGEGSRLTVL.

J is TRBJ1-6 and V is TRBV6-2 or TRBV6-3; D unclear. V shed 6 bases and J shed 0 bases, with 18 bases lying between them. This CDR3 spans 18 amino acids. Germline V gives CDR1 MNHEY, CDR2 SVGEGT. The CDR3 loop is CASSPWTATSSYNSPLHF. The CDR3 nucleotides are TGTGCCAGCAGCCCTTGGACCGCAACTAGCTCCTATAATTCACCCCTCCACTTT.

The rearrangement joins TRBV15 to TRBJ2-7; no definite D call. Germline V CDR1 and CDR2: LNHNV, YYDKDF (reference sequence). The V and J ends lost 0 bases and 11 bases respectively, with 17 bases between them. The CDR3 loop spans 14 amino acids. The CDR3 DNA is TGTGCCACCAGCAGAGACAGGACGGGCTTACGGGAGTACTTC. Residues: CATSRDRTGLREYF.

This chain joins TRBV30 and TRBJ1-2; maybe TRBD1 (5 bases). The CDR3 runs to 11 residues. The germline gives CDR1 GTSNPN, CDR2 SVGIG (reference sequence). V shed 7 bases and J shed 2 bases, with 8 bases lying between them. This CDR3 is CASTVNYGYTF. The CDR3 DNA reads TGTGCCTCGACAGTCAACTATGGCTACACCTTC.

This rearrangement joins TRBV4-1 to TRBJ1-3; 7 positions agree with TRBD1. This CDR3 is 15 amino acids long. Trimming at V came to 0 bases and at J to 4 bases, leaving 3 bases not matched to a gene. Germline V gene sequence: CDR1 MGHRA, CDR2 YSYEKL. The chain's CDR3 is CASSQDEGAGNTIYF. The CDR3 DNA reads TGCGCCAGCAGCCAAGATGAGGGGGCCGGAAACACCATATATTTT.